Listed below are T cell receptor beta chains from one sample, sequenced in a study of CD8 T cell repertoires and HIV-1 epitope variants. Clones were sequenced by immunoSEQ multiplex PCR, and TCRdb holds only the in-frame ones, with some missing. The sample contains 90,000 or so clones, roughly 81% of which appear only once. The sample comprised uncultured baseline CD8+ T cells from peripheral blood mononuclear cells (PBMCs). These receptors originate from a male donor with HIV. Both conserved end residues are trimmed from each CDR3. The order of the fields is clone size, V gene, CDR3 protein. Clone size is given for some rows only: seen once, a few or many times, or a class if the clone is expanded.

. | TRBV7-9 | ASSLVTMGGTDTQY
. | TRBV11-1 | ASSQSGPNTEAF
. | TRBV19 | ASSMISSGVNEQF
. | TRBV30 | AWSVWGADTQY
. | TRBV7-8 | ASSLGLAVQDTQY
. | TRBV6-1 | ASSEGGWYYGYT
. | TRBV5-8 | ASSPGTGTSYEQY
. | TRBV7-9 | ASSELPGTSGIMGQY
few | TRBV27 | ASSRITSGGYNEQF
. | TRBV28 | ASCSGTDTQY
. | TRBV4-1 | ASSPQGQMNTEAF
. | TRBV7-9 | ASSLGDRGEQY
. | TRBV28 | ASSLGPRGTEAF
. | TRBV6-5 | ASSYSAGSDNEQF
. | TRBV28 | ASRGGESYNEQF
. | TRBV5-1 | ASSLGQIGETQY
. | TRBV10-1 | ASSRTAYNEQF
. | TRBV28 | ASSYVGLAGGYSYEQY
. | TRBV29-1 | SVKSGSSGNTIY
many | TRBV28 | ASSSHYQETQY
. | TRBV7-9 | ASSVGQGSFYGYT
. | TRBV11-2 | ASSSPPGYTEAF
. | TRBV11-1 | ASSPGTGVVYTEAF
. | TRBV5-4 | ASSTTGETNSEKLF
. | TRBV10-2 | ASSDQGLAGGSYNEQF
few | TRBV6-5 | ASSYFRGSGANVLT
. | TRBV28 | ASSLRY
. | TRBV12-5 | ASGSDSGFYGYT
many | TRBV5-4 | ASSLERTGGADYGYT
. | TRBV13 | ASSSYLAGGIYEQY
. | TRBV5-1 | ASSLGRSTDHVYEQY
few | TRBV28 | ASRPIGGGTEAF
. | TRBV6-5 | ARWGAEFNEQF
. | TRBV19 | ASSEVGFAYEQY
. | TRBV7-9 | ASSLTSGGIHEQF
. | TRBV19 | ASSTLQGAEETQY
. | TRBV18 | ASSLREQDEAF
. | TRBV28 | ASSLIGGSTKNIQY
once | TRBV7-3 | ASSLSSGTGELF
. | TRBV13 | ASSTGGGGAYEQY
. | TRBV15 | ATSRRGGQLVEQF
. | TRBV25-1 | ASSPRQGFGEKLF
. | TRBV27 | ASSPQTGRTYEQY
. | TRBV19 | ASSNRQGAVGNEQF
. | TRBV7-2 | ASSLAYYEQY
once | TRBV27 | ASSLWGRVRQPQH
. | TRBV28 | ASRTVTSTDTQY
. | TRBV27 | ASRTGTSSYEQY
many | TRBV2 | ASSEVRLAGTDTQY
few | TRBV2 | ASSRWGSGNTIY
. | TRBV9 | ASSVGREPPKLF
. | TRBV6-6 | ASRPTRSYEQY
once | TRBV28 | ASSFGGIQETQY
. | TRBV6-5 | ASSLIGLAKNIQY
. | TRBV10-3 | AISDRDRGNSPLH
few | TRBV6-5 | ASSVQGGNQPQH
few | TRBV5-1 | ASSLAADDGYT
. | TRBV18 | ASSEGGLNNQPQH
. | TRBV28 | ASSLSGTVVAVQY
once | TRBV28 | ASSQGAAGANVLT